This TCR beta chain was captured by sequencing in a study of OX40 agonist ivuxolimab in advanced cancers. Study details: Dose-escalation patients' cancers were hepatocellular carcinoma, melanoma, renal cell or head and neck cancer. With a range of 23 to 79, age averaged about 59 years, and more than 75% were male. General study findings and limits: Compared with others, partial responders at 0.1-3.0 mg/kg displayed clonal expansion among the lowest. In the 0.1 to 3.0 mg/kg range, CD4+ and CD8+ blood T cells had expanded clonally by week 6.

A remark on this clone: The antigen remains unidentified.

V was shortened by 4 bases and J by 2 bases, with 11 bases between the two germline ends. CDR1 and CDR2 from the germline V gene are SGHTS and YDEGEE. This CDR3 spans 14 amino acids. The assay was immunoSEQ multiplex PCR, and TCRdb's table has in-frame clones only and misses some. The profile shows about 31,000 clones, approximately 90% of them singletons. This receptor was identified in an adult with an advanced solid tumor such as melanoma, head and neck, liver or kidney cancer. V is TRBV5-8 and J is TRBJ2-3; possibly TRBD2 for D (6 bases). Here the sequenced sample was CD4+ or CD8+ T cells sorted from blood, taken in a trial of the OX40 agonist ivuxolimab. In DNA, the CDR3 is TGTGCCAGCAGCCGACCGGGGGACACAGATACGCAGTATTTT. The encoded protein is CASSRPGDTDTQYF.